Included here is one TCR beta chain sequence, with context. V was shortened by 2 bases and J by 7 bases, with 6 bases between the two germline ends. The CDR3 runs to 12 residues. CDR1 MNHNS and CDR2 SASEGT come from the germline V gene. The record originates from a study of CD8 T cells in Susac syndrome. Random hexamers were used to reverse transcribe roughly 0.45 to 1 ug of RNA. Via MiXCR, TCRdb re-called the immunoSEQ multiplex PCR reads, giving one row per CDR3 protein. The repertoire consists of hundreds of thousands of distinct CDR3 sequences, with more than 80% occurring once and the leading ten covering 0.09% to 0.15%.

Sequenced input: CD8+ T cells from PBMCs. This chain joins TRBV6-1 and TRBJ1-5; D gene ambiguous. The source is a human donor with multiple sclerosis. CDR3 in DNA: TGTGCCAGCAGTGAATATATCCAGCCCCAGCATTTT. Translating gives CASSEYIQPQHF.